Presented here are 10 T cell receptor beta chains from one specimen sequenced in a study of blood T cell repertoires in COVID-19 (dated by TCRdb to 2018 to 2020). The library was generated by the immunoSEQ multiplex PCR assay. TCRdb retrieved this table from immuneACCESS and kept in-frame rearrangements only. Not all clones are present; in checked studies, unresolved V genes account for under half, and no reason is known for the remainder. Recorded for this sample are tens of thousands of clones; 70% to 90% of them occurred a single time. The top ten clones comprise roughly 9.7% of the sample. What was sequenced was peripheral blood. The origin of the receptors is a man in his sixties with COVID-19, enrolled during active disease.

The chain carries TRBV3-1 (or the pseudogene TRBV3-2) and TRBJ2-3, with TRBD2 identical over 9 bases. V shed 4 bases and J 2 bases; nucleotides not matched to a gene: 7. Germline V gene lookup returns CDR1 LGHDT and CDR2 YNNKEL (reference sequence). The CDR3 has 16 residues. The chain's CDR3 is CASSPNPSGNTDTQYF. As DNA, the CDR3 is TGTGCCAGCAGCCCGAACCCTAGCGGGAACACAGATACGCAGTATTTT.

The gene calls are TRBV11-2 and TRBJ1-2; D gene ambiguous. The V gene's germline CDR1 is SGHAT and CDR2 FQNNGV. V was pared by 5 bases and J by 4 bases, with 8 bases between. CDR3 length: 12 residues. CDR3 loop: CASSLSGYGYTF. CDR3 DNA: TGTGCCAGCAGCCTCTCCGGCTATGGCTACACCTTC.

The chain joins TRBV27 to TRBJ1-1; the D gene is possibly TRBD1 (6 bases). V was cut by 5 bases and J by 1 base, with 14 bases left in between. Germline V gene lookup returns CDR1 MNHEY and CDR2 SMNVEV (reference sequence). This CDR3 has 15 residues. The CDR3 bases are TGTGCCAGCAGTACACAACAGGGCTCGAACACTGAAGCTTTCTTT. Encoded protein: CASSTQQGSNTEAFF.

This rearrangement joins TRBV6-4 to TRBJ2-7; TRBD1 agrees at 8 bases. Germline loops: CDR1 MRHNA, CDR2 SNTAGT. The CDR3 is made up of 13 amino acids. J was trimmed by 3 bases and V by 4 bases; bases with no gene match: 2. The CDR3 region has the DNA TGTGCCAGCAGTGCCACAGGGGGCTACGAGCAGTACTTC. Translation: CASSATGGYEQYF.

This clone occurred a few times. The gene calls are TRBV6-6 and TRBJ2-3, with TRBD1 as a possible D gene (6 bases). Germline CDR1 is MNHNY and CDR2 is SVGAGI (reference sequence). CDR3 length equals 13 residues. The germline V and J ends were trimmed by 7 bases and 3 bases, with 11 bases remaining between them. The CDR3 sequence: CASTTGITDTQYF. Written as DNA, the CDR3 is TGTGCCAGCACCACAGGGATTACAGATACGCAGTATTTT.

CDR3 nucleotide sequence: TGTGCCAGCAGCTTAGTTACACAGGGTTACAATGAGCAGTTCTTC. Amino acid sequence: CASSLVTQGYNEQFF. The chain joins TRBV7-2 to TRBJ2-1, with D perhaps TRBD1 (6 bases). The germline V gene has CDR1 SGHTA and CDR2 FQGNSA. The ends were cut back, 1 base at V and 4 bases at J, with 11 bases in the middle. The CDR3 is 15 residues long.

This clone was seen many times. The chain joins TRBV28 to TRBJ2-1; weak D call: TRBD2 (6 bases). Trimming shortened V by 1 base and J by 5 bases, and 12 bases separated the two germline ends. The CDR3 consists of 15 residues. From germline, CDR1 is MDHEN and CDR2 SYDVKM. As DNA, the CDR3 is TGTGCCAGCAGTTTATTAGCGGTACGACACAATGAGCAGTTCTTC. Its protein is CASSLLAVRHNEQFF.

J is TRBJ2-1 and V is TRBV5-1; TRBD2 agrees at 14 bases. CDR1 is SGHRS, CDR2 YFSETQ, per germline. Germline trimming cut 7 bases from V and 4 bases from J; bases unmatched to any gene: 1. The CDR3 extends over 14 amino acids. CDR3 loop: CASGTSGSYNEQFF. Written as DNA, the CDR3 is TGCGCCAGCGGGACTAGCGGGAGTTACAATGAGCAGTTCTTC.

V gene TRBV30 combines with J gene TRBJ2-7, with D possibly TRBD1 on 5 matching bases. The V gene lost 5 bases and the J gene lost 7 bases, with 12 bases spanning the gap. CDR1 and CDR2 (germline): GTSNPN, SVGIG (reference sequence). This CDR3 has 11 amino acids. The CDR3 loop is CAWARVGEQYF. The CDR3 DNA reads as TGTGCCTGGGCCAGGGTTGGAGAGCAGTACTTC.

The sample holds one count of this clone. This chain joins TRBV6-5 and TRBJ1-6; 9 positions match TRBD1. CDR1 is MNHEY and CDR2 is SVGAGI in the germline V gene. This CDR3 is built from 14 residues. V dropped 6 bases and J dropped 10; count of bases not matched to a gene: 7. The CDR3 DNA sequence: TGTGCCAGCAGCCCACAGGGGGCGGAATCACCCCTCCACTTT. It translates to CASSPQGAESPLHF.